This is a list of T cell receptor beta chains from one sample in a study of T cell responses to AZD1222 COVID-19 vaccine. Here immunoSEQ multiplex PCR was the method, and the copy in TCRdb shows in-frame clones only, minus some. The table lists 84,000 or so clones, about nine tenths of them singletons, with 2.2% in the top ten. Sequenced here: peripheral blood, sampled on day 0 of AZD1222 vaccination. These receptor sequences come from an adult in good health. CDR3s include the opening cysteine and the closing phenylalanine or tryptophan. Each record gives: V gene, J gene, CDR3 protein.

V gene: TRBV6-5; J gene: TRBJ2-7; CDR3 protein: CASSSGTGGEQYF
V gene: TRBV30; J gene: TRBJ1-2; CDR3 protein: CAWTQVGNGYTF
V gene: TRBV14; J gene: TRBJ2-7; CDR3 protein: CASSADRGPYEQYF
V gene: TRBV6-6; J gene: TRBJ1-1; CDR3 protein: CASSPRQGDTEAFF
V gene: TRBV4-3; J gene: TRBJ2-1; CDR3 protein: CASSQGPTHRGRGEQFF
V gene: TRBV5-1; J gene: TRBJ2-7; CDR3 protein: CASSLGWVGQAYEQYF
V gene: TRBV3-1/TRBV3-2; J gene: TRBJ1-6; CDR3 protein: CASSQVEGDSPLHF
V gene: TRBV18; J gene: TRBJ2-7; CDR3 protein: CASSLDFSSYEQYF
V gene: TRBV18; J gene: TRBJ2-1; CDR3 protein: CASSPLGQGSTEQFF
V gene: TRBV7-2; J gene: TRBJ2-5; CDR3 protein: CASSSSPGETQYF
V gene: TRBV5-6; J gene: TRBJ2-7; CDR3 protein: CASSFLGTGAYEQYF
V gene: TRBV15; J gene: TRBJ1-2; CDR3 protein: CATSPRRFSRGRYGYTF
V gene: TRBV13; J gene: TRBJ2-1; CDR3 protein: CASSSLGREQFF
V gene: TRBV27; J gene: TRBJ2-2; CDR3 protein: CASSLGPFGGELFF
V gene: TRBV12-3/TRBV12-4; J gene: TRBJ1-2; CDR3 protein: CASRIGGARGYTF
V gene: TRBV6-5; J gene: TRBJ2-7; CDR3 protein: CASSPPGQGSEQYF
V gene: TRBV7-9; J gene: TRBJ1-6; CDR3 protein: CASNPRGQGGSPLHF
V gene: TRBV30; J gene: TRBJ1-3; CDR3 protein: CAWRHDRGRGNTIYF
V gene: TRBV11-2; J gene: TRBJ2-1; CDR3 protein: CASSLDPAVNEQFF
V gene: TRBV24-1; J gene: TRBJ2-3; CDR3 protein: CATAGTATDTQYF
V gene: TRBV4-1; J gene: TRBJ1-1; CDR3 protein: CASSQGWDRTMNTEAFF
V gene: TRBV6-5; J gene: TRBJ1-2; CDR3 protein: CASSLDRWGNGYTF
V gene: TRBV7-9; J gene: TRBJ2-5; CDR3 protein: CASSLDTQETQYF
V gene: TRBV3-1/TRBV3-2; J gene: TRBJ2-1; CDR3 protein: CASSQPGQGYNEQFF
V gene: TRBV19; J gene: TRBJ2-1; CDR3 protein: CASSIGTGIKGGEQFF
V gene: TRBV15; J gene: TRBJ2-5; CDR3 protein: CATSRGKKETQYF
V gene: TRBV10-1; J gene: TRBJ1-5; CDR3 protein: CASSGQGNQPQHF
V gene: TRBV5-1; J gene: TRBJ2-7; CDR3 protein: CASSTGTGGKYEQYF
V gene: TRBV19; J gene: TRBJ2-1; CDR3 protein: CASSRAGSDNEQFF
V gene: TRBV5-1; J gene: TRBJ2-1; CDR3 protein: CASSIGGDYNEQFF
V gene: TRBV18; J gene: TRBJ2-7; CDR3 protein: CASSRDATYEQYF
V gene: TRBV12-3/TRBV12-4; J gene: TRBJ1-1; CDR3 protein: CASSHPHPTEAFF
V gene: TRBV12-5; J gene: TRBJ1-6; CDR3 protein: CASGEQGAHSPLHF
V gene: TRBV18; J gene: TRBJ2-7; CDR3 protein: CASSPRQASNYEQYF
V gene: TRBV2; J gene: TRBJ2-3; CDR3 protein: CARLLAGGSDTQYF
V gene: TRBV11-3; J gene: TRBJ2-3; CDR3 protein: CASSLDRTDTQYF
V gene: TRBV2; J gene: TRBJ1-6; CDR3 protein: CASSLGQGNRNSPLHF
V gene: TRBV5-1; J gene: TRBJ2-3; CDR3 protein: CASSLGSSDTQYF
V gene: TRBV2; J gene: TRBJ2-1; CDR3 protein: CASSRLVDNEQFF
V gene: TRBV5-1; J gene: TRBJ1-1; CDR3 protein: CASSVNSGMNTEAFF
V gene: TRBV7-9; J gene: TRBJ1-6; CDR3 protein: CASSLVGTGGSPLHF
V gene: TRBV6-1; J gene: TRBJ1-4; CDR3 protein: CASSQSGGVEKLFF
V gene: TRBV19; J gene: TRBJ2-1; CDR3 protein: CASTQQGANEQFF
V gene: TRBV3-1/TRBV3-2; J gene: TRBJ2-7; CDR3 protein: CASSQGTVSYEQYF
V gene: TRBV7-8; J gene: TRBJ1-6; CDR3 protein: CASSLGGTGHSPLHF
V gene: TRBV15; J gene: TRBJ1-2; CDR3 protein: CATSRDANGGQAGYTF
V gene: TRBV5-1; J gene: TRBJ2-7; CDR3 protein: CASSQGQAVYEQYF
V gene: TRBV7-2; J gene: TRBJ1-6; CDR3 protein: CASSLTEVVNSPLHF
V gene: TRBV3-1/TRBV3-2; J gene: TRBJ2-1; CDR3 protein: CASSYTATSGALGEQFF
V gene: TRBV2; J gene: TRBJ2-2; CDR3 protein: CASSPQNTGELFF
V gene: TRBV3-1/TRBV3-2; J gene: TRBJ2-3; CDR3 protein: CASSQLLAYTQYF
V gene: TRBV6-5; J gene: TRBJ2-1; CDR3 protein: CASSYSRRAGGNEQFF
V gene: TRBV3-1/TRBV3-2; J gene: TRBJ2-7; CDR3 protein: CASSQNQGTRSYSYEQYF
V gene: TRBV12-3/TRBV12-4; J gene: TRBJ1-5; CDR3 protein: CASSLDGDQPQHF
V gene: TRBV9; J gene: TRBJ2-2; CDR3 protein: CASSVGSSTGELFF
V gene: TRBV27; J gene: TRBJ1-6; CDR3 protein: CASTSRYNSPLHF